Listed here are 14 T cell receptor beta chains from one sample, sequenced in a study of T-cell memory formation after mild COVID-19. TCRdb fed the 5' RACE reads into MiXCR, producing one record per CDR3 protein. The sample contains 30,000 to 35,000 distinct CDR3 sequences, around 8% of which appear only once. The sequencing sample was made of PBMCs or a T cell subset sorted from them (not recorded which). All receptors come from a man younger than 35 who had mild COVID-19 (a few samples of this study predate the infection). Cell type and time point are not known.

This clonotype was seen ten or more times. The V and J genes are TRBV7-2 and TRBJ2-3; a possible D gene is TRBD2 (5 bases). Germline V gene data show CDR1 as SGHTA and CDR2 as FQGNSA. The CDR3 has 15 residues. The V end lost 3 bases, the J end lost 3 bases, and 13 bases lay between the germline ends. CDR3 nucleotide sequence: TGTGCCAGCAGCTTCTATGAGGGTGGGACAGATACGCAGTATTTT. Encoded protein: CASSFYEGGTDTQYF.

This clonotype was detected only a few times. This rearrangement joins TRBV7-2 to TRBJ1-4; D not certain. V lost 0 bases and J lost 0, with 11 bases in between. Germline V gives CDR1 SGHTA, CDR2 FQGNSA. This CDR3 region has 17 residues. The DNA of the CDR3 is TGTGCCAGCAGCTTAGCCCCGCAGAGGGCAACTAATGAAAAACTGTTTTTT. Protein sequence: CASSLAPQRATNEKLFF.

There are many counts of this clonotype. V is TRBV7-9 and J is TRBJ2-1; 8 positions agree with TRBD1. CDR3 length equals 15 residues. The V gene end was trimmed by 5 bases and the J gene end by 4 bases; junction bases not matched to a gene: 7. Germline V CDR1 and CDR2: SEHNR, FQNEAQ (reference sequence). CDR3 residues: CASSPPGQAYNEQFF. The CDR3 DNA reads as TGTGCCAGCAGCCCTCCGGGACAGGCTTACAATGAGCAGTTCTTC. Looking up the rest from reference TRBV7-9 and TRBJ2-1 gives the full variable domain: DTGVSQNPRHKITKRGQNVTFRCDPISEHNRLYWYRQTLGQGPEFLTYFQNEAQLEKSRLLSDRFSAERPKGSFSTLEIQRTEQGDSAMYLCASSPPGQAYNEQFFGPGTRLTVL.

As for this clonotype: A much bigger clone sits one base away, suggesting this may be a read error. This chain uses TRBV7-2 with TRBJ1-5, with unresolved D. This CDR3 has 13 residues. CDR1 SGHTA and CDR2 FQGNSA come from the germline V gene. This chain's CDR3 is CASSAQPDQPQQF. As DNA, the CDR3 is TGTGCCAGCAGCGCTCAGCCGGACCAGCCCCAGCAATTT.

This clonotype was found many times. The V call is TRBV5-1, the J call TRBJ2-7; perhaps TRBD1 as D (5 bases). The CDR3 totals 15 residues. Per germline, CDR1 SGHRS and CDR2 YFSETQ. Trimming pared 2 bases from V and 3 bases from J, leaving 15 bases between. The CDR3 coding sequence is TGCGCCAGCAGCTTTGGGCTTTTGACAGACTACGAGCAGTACGTC. Protein sequence: CASSFGLLTDYEQYV.

This clonotype was recorded many times. This rearrangement joins TRBV24-1 to TRBJ2-5; D call uncertain. The V and J ends lost 4 bases and 0 bases respectively, with 5 bases between them. CDR1 is KGHDR and CDR2 is SFDVKD in the germline V gene. CDR3 length: 13 residues. CDR3 sequence reads: CATSDQYQETQYF. CDR3 coding DNA: TGTGCCACCAGTGACCAGTACCAAGAGACCCAGTACTTC.

This clonotype has ten or more counts. The chain is built from TRBV12-3 or TRBV12-4 and TRBJ2-6; 7 bases fit TRBD1. The CDR3 runs 15 residues. V trimming: 6 bases; J trimming: 2 bases; junction bases outside the gene matches: 4. The CDR3 here is CASRNTGAGANVLTF. The CDR3 region has the DNA TGTGCCAGCAGGAACACAGGGGCTGGGGCCAACGTCCTGACTTTC.

This clonotype was recorded at least ten times. The chain couples TRBV5-5 to TRBJ2-1; no reliable D call. Per the germline V gene, CDR1 is SGHKS and CDR2 is YYEKEE (reference sequence). V was cut by 4 bases and J by 10 bases, with 21 bases left in between. The CDR3 covers 15 residues. CDR3 region: CASSLRAPRVPEQFF. The CDR3 coding sequence is TGTGCCAGCAGCCTTCGGGCCCCCCGGGTTCCGGAGCAGTTCTTC.

This clonotype was observed at least ten times. The chain has TRBV6-5 and TRBJ2-6; 8 nucleotides match TRBD1. The CDR3 is 17 amino acids. The V gene's germline CDR1 is MNHEY and CDR2 SVGAGI. V shed 1 base and J 0 bases; nucleotides not matched to a gene: 2. The CDR3 is CASSYLTGDSGANVLTF. CDR3 nucleotides: TGTGCCAGCAGTTACTTGACAGGGGACTCTGGGGCCAACGTCCTGACTTTC.

Many counts were recorded for this clonotype. The V and J genes are TRBV20-1 and TRBJ2-7; TRBD2 agrees at 9 bases. The CDR3 is 14 residues long. V gave up 5 bases and J gave up 3 bases; unmatched junction bases: 8. Germline assignment: CDR1 DFQATT and CDR2 SNEGSKA (reference sequence). The CDR3: CSAPPPSGNYEQYF. CDR3 nucleotides: TGCAGTGCTCCCCCCCCTAGCGGGAACTACGAGCAGTACTTC.

The V gene is TRBV5-1, the J gene TRBJ2-5; 9 bases are a match to TRBD2. CDR3 length: 16 amino acids. The junction had 9 bases not matched to a gene; V was cut back by 4 bases and J by 2 bases. Germline CDR1 is SGHRS and CDR2 is YFSETQ. CDR3 DNA: TGCGCCAGCAGCGTCGGTAGCGGGGGTATACAAGAGACCCAGTACTTC. It codes for CASSVGSGGIQETQYF.

This clonotype was observed at least ten times. This chain joins TRBV7-6 and TRBJ2-5; D is perhaps TRBD1 (6 bases). V lost 1 base to trimming and J lost 5 bases, with 17 bases between them. The CDR3 contains 16 residues. Germline lookup yields CDR1 SGHVS and CDR2 FNYEAQ. The DNA for the CDR3 is TGTGCCAGCAGCTTAGTGTCCCGACAGGCCAGGGAGACCCAGTACTTC. Translation gives CASSLVSRQARETQYF.

This clonotype appeared a few times. V usage is TRBV2 and J usage is TRBJ2-7; tentative D call: TRBD1 (7 bases). V was trimmed by 6 bases and J by 6 bases, leaving 18 bases between them. The CDR3 covers 14 residues. Germline V gives CDR1 SNHLY, CDR2 FYNNEI. CDR3 loop: CASSPQGQGGEQYV. Here the CDR3 DNA reads TGTGCCAGCAGCCCCCAGGGGCAGGGGGGCGAGCAGTACGTC.

This clonotype came up many times. The V gene is TRBV7-9, the J gene TRBJ1-5; D is unresolved. Trimming took 10 bases from V and 3 from J, leaving 10 bases between them. The CDR3 loop spans 12 amino acids. Germline assignment: CDR1 SEHNR and CDR2 FQNEAQ (reference sequence). The CDR3 reads CATSVDNQPQHF. In nucleotides, the CDR3 is TGTGCCACCTCGGTCGACAATCAGCCCCAGCATTTT.